Shown below are 5 T cell receptor beta chains from a single sample sequenced in a study of read filtering for tumor transcriptome and immune sequencing. Molecular barcoded adaptors covering alpha/delta and beta/gamma chains were used on roughly 370 ng RNA. Each CDR3 protein gets one entry after TCRdb re-called the reads with MiXCR. The sample lists 90,000 to 95,000 distinct CDR3 sequences, approximately 21% occurring once. Sequences were obtained from a population of CD138-negative cells sorted from bone marrow. The receptors shown here come from a donor aged 40 or over with multiple myeloma.

Many counts were recorded for this clonotype. V gene TRBV11-2 combines with J gene TRBJ2-7; perhaps TRBD2 as D (5 bases). Deletions cut 4 bases from V and 3 bases from J, with 13 bases between. This CDR3 is built from 14 residues. Germline V gives CDR1 SGHAT, CDR2 FQNNGV. In nucleotides, the CDR3 is TGTGCCAGCAGCTCCCTACCTGGACTCTACGAGCAGTACTTC. Protein: CASSSLPGLYEQYF.

The chain links TRBV7-9 to TRBJ1-2; maybe TRBD1 (5 bases). Trimming shortened V by 1 base and J by 4 bases, and 7 bases separated the two germline ends. This CDR3 is built from 13 residues. Germline CDR1 SEHNR, CDR2 FQNEAQ (reference sequence). CDR3 in amino acids: CASSLGTSYGYTF. The CDR3 DNA reads as TGTGCCAGCAGCTTAGGGACAAGCTATGGCTACACCTTC.

This clonotype has ten or more counts. The rearrangement uses TRBV5-1 and TRBJ1-6; D is uncertain. Germline loops: CDR1 SGHRS, CDR2 YFSETQ. The CDR3 consists of 13 residues. The ends were cut back, 4 bases at V and 7 bases at J, with 9 bases in the middle. CDR3 coding DNA: TGCGCCAGCAGCCTGGATGACAATTCACCCCTCCACTTT. This gives the protein CASSLDDNSPLHF.

This clonotype was detected once. Relative to the germline gene, one junction end is altered; a read error may explain this. This chain uses TRBV5-1 with TRBJ2-7; the match to TRBD1 covers 7 bases. Germline V lookup: CDR1 SGHRS, CDR2 YFSETQ. CDR3 size: 14 residues. CDR3 in DNA: TGTGCCAGCAGCCAGGCAGGGGGTGCCCACGAGCAGTACTTC. Translating gives CASSQAGGAHEQYF.

In this sample, this clonotype turned up a few times. The chain links TRBV5-1 to TRBJ2-7, with 8 bases that match TRBD1. V was clipped by 2 bases and J by 3 bases; unmatched bases: 7. The CDR3 runs 15 residues. Looked up from germline, CDR1 is SGHRS and CDR2 is YFSETQ. The CDR3, as DNA: TGCGCCAGCAGCTTCCTCGGGACAGGAAACTACGAGCAGTACTTC. Translating it yields CASSFLGTGNYEQYF.